What follows are 20 T cell receptor beta chains derived from one specimen sequenced in a study of cytomegalovirus exposure and HLA in healthy donors. The PCR made use of 60 Vbeta and 13 Jbeta primers. Using immunoSEQ multiplex PCR, the repertoire was profiled, and TCRdb retains in-frame clones only, with some absent. The profile shows almost 200,000 clones, 70% to 80% of them singletons. Sequencing was done on a sample of PBMCs. The receptors shown here come from a male donor in good health and CMV-seropositive.

The V and J genes are TRBV19 and TRBJ2-7; 7 nucleotides agree with TRBD2. There are 14 residues in the CDR3. V lost 7 bases and J lost 3; bases outside the gene matches: 9. Germline-derived CDR1 and CDR2 are LNHDA and SQIVND (reference sequence). CDR3 sequence (DNA): TGTGCCAGTACCCCAGCCCTAGCGGACTACGAGCAGTACTTC. Translation: CASTPALADYEQYF.

The rearrangement joins TRBV6-6 to TRBJ2-5; 9 nucleotides align to TRBD1. The J call may be incorrect, as the DNA end agrees better with TRBJ2-7. CDR3 length equals 14 residues. The germline V gene encodes CDR1 MNHNY and CDR2 SVGAGI (reference sequence). CDR3 sequence reads: CASNLQGATYEQYF. The CDR3 DNA is TGTGCCAGCAACTTACAGGGGGCCACCTACGAGCAGTACTTC.

This chain connects TRBV7-8 to TRBJ1-5, with D uncertain. V was cut by 4 bases and J by 6 bases, with 16 bases left in between. Germline assignment: CDR1 SGHVS and CDR2 FQNEAQ. The CDR3 is 15 amino acids. This CDR3 reads CASSSEAEFFQPQHF. The CDR3 DNA follows: TGTGCCAGCAGCTCAGAGGCGGAGTTTTTTCAGCCCCAGCATTTT.

The V gene is TRBV9, the J gene TRBJ2-2, with no clear D. The CDR3 runs to 14 residues. Trimming cost V 3 bases and J 2 bases, with 8 bases left between them. Looked up from germline, CDR1 is SGDLS and CDR2 is YYNGEE. The CDR3 sequence is CASSAPKNTGELFF. The DNA for the CDR3 is TGTGCCAGCAGCGCCCCAAAAAACACCGGGGAGCTGTTTTTT.

V and J are TRBV6-5 and TRBJ2-7; possible D gene TRBD2, 5 bases. V lost 0 bases and J lost 4, with 7 bases in between. The CDR3 runs 13 residues. Per germline, CDR1 MNHEY and CDR2 SVGAGI. This chain's CDR3 is CASSYSRGYEQYF. The CDR3, as DNA: TGTGCCAGCAGTTACTCTCGAGGGTACGAGCAGTACTTC.

The genes are TRBV27 and TRBJ2-1; the match to TRBD2 covers 7 bases. Germline CDR1 MNHEY, CDR2 SMNVEV (reference sequence). The V gene end was trimmed by 6 bases and the J gene end by 6 bases; junction bases not matched to a gene: 11. The length of the CDR3 is 15 residues. CDR3 sequence: CASRSAASGVNEQFF. CDR3 sequence (DNA): TGTGCCAGCAGGTCAGCGGCTAGCGGTGTCAATGAGCAGTTCTTC.

In DNA form, the CDR3 reads TGTGCCAGTAGTAGAGGTCAGAGGGACATTCAGTACTTC. Protein sequence: CASSRGQRDIQYF. The chain recombines TRBV19 with TRBJ2-4; a possible D gene is TRBD2 (5 bases). V lost 4 bases to trimming and J lost 8 bases, with 12 bases between them. Germline CDR1 and CDR2: LNHDA and SQIVND (reference sequence). The length of the CDR3 is 13 residues.

The CDR3 loop is CASSKVGHYEQYF. The CDR3 DNA reads TGTGCCAGCAGCAAAGTGGGACACTACGAGCAGTACTTC. The chain couples TRBV11-1 to TRBJ2-7; TRBD1 is a possible D gene (6 bases). Trimming left V 5 bases short and J 3 bases short, with 11 bases between. The CDR3 runs to 13 residues. Germline CDR1 is SGHAT and CDR2 is FQDESV (reference sequence).

This clone was detected a few times. The gene calls are TRBV5-1 and TRBJ1-1; D perhaps matches TRBD1 (6 bases). CDR1 and CDR2 from the germline V gene are SGHRS and YFSETQ. This CDR3 comprises 14 residues. Trimming pared 5 bases from V and 8 bases from J, leaving 19 bases between. In nucleotides, the CDR3 is TGCGCCAGCAGTCGGACACAGGGCCTACCCGAAGCTTTCTTT. Encoded protein: CASSRTQGLPEAFF.

This clone has only a few counts. The gene calls are TRBV11-3 and TRBJ2-7, with 8 positions matching TRBD1. The CDR3 covers 15 residues. J lost 0 bases, V lost 5 bases, and 6 bases had no gene match. The V gene's germline CDR1 is SGHNT and CDR2 YENEEA. CDR3 DNA sequence: TGTGCCAGCAGCCCTGACAGGGGCCACTCCTACGAGCAGTACTTC. This encodes CASSPDRGHSYEQYF.

The rearrangement joins TRBV5-1 to TRBJ2-6, with D perhaps matching TRBD1 (6 bases). With 4 bases removed from V and 2 bases from J, the gap between germline ends came to 10 bases. The CDR3 extends over 15 amino acids. CDR1 SGHRS and CDR2 YFSETQ come from the germline V gene. This CDR3 reads CASSATGTGANVLTF. CDR3 in DNA: TGCGCCAGCAGCGCTACAGGGACTGGGGCCAACGTCCTGACTTTC.

This rearrangement joins TRBV29-1 to TRBJ2-7; 9 nucleotides agree with TRBD1. The length of the CDR3 is 15 residues. Germline lookup yields CDR1 SQVTM and CDR2 ANQGSEA. V was pared by 7 bases and J by 1 base, with 11 bases of the junction left unmatched. This chain's CDR3 is CSAAGQGPISYEQYF. The CDR3 DNA reads TGCAGCGCAGCTGGACAGGGGCCCATTTCCTACGAGCAGTACTTC.

The CDR3 is CASSLLGGAGNTIYF. CDR3 sequence (DNA): TGCGCCAGCAGCCTCCTCGGGGGGGCTGGAAACACCATATATTTT. The V call is TRBV5-1, the J call TRBJ1-3; possibly TRBD1 for D (5 bases). This CDR3 region has 15 residues. V lost 4 bases, J lost 2 bases, and 13 bases lay in between. Germline V gives CDR1 SGHRS, CDR2 YFSETQ.

The chain employs TRBV2 and TRBJ1-6; D might be TRBD1 (6 bases). The V end lost 5 bases, the J end lost 6 bases, and 11 bases lay between the germline ends. CDR3 length: 14 amino acids. CDR1 SNHLY and CDR2 FYNNEI come from the germline V gene. CDR3: CASSSGTLNSPLHF. The CDR3 DNA sequence: TGTGCCAGCAGTTCCGGGACACTTAATTCACCCCTCCACTTT.

To note about this clone: A read error may account for a junction end that differs from germline. This chain joins TRBV7-2 and TRBJ1-4; tentative D call: TRBD1 (6 bases). The CDR3 covers 14 residues. The germline V gene has CDR1 SGHTA and CDR2 FQGNSA. The chain's CDR3 is CATSGWGPGEKLFF. The CDR3, as DNA: TGTGCCACCAGCGGGTGGGGGCCAGGTGAAAAACTGTTTTTT.

The chain is built from TRBV13 and TRBJ2-3; 9 positions agree with TRBD1. V trimming: 5 bases; J trimming: 4 bases; junction bases outside the gene matches: 19. Germline V gene sequence: CDR1 PRHDT, CDR2 FYEKMQ (reference sequence). The CDR3 runs to 19 residues. The CDR3 spells CASSHPSGTGNFVADTQYF. The CDR3 DNA sequence: TGTGCCAGCAGCCATCCTTCCGGGACAGGGAACTTCGTCGCAGATACGCAGTATTTT. Based on the CDR3 plus reference TRBV13 and TRBJ2-3, the full variable domain is AAGVIQSPRHLIKEKRETATLKCYPIPRHDTVYWYQQGPGQDPQFLISFYEKMQSDKGSIPDRFSAQQFSDYHSELNMSSLELGDSALYFCASSHPSGTGNFVADTQYFGPGTRLTVL.

This chain connects TRBV11-3 to TRBJ1-1, with 8 bases lining up with TRBD1. The CDR3 totals 13 residues. J was trimmed by 4 bases and V by 5 bases; bases with no gene match: 3. Germline V lookup: CDR1 SGHNT, CDR2 YENEEA. Here the CDR3 reads CASSRTGGTEAFF. CDR3 nucleotide sequence: TGTGCCAGCAGCAGAACAGGGGGCACTGAAGCTTTCTTT.

The chain is built from TRBV7-2 and TRBJ1-5; D might be TRBD1 (5 bases). CDR1 and CDR2 from the germline V gene are SGHTA and FQGNSA. CDR3 length: 14 amino acids. Trimming pared 1 base from V and 6 bases from J, leaving 10 bases between. The CDR3 bases are TGTGCCAGCAGCTTAGGGCAGGGAAGTCAGCCCCAGCATTTT. It codes for CASSLGQGSQPQHF.

The chain links TRBV30 to TRBJ2-1, with unresolved D. Germline V lookup: CDR1 GTSNPN, CDR2 SVGIG (reference sequence). This CDR3 has 12 residues. Trimming stripped 4 bases from V and 6 bases from J, with 10 bases between. In nucleotides, the CDR3 is TGTGCCTGGACTCCGACGGGCAATGAGCAGTTCTTC. Translated: CAWTPTGNEQFF.

This chain joins TRBV4-2 and TRBJ2-1; D may be TRBD2 (5 bases). CDR1 and CDR2 from the germline V gene are LGHNA and YNFKEQ. This CDR3 contains 15 residues. V lost 0 bases and J 6 bases, leaving 12 bases between the germline ends. The CDR3 spells CASSQDWTDSNEQFF. The CDR3 region has the DNA TGTGCCAGCAGCCAAGACTGGACGGACTCCAATGAGCAGTTCTTC.